Shown below are 20 T cell receptor beta chains from a single sample sequenced in a study of shared clonotypes between healthy human individuals (dated by TCRdb to the early 2020s). Receptor amplification or capture employed the immunoSEQ multiplex PCR assay. What TCRdb holds here is the immuneACCESS table cut down to in-frame rearrangements. Part of the clones is not present; checked against another copy, under half of the missing clones reflect an unresolved V gene, and the others are unexplained. The sample table holds millions of clones, of which more than 80% were seen once. The biggest ten clones account for about 0.13% of the sample. The sequencing input was naive CD4+ T cells sorted from blood. According to the study, the label for this sample's cell subset or site signals: CD45RA+ positively selected. The receptors stem from a man aged 18 to 30 in good health.

With respect to this clone: A junction end diverges from the germline sequence, so it may reflect a read error. The gene calls are TRBV23-1 and TRBJ2-7; perhaps TRBD2 as D (6 bases). TRBV23-1 is an ORF, and what it does is uncertain. The CDR3 contains 13 residues. Here the CDR3 DNA reads TGCGCCAGCATTGTGGGAGGCCCTCCTGGAAAAGGCTTC. It translates to CASIVGGPPGKGF.

The V gene is TRBV15, the J gene TRBJ1-1; D possibly corresponds to TRBD1 (5 bases). CDR1 is LNHNV, CDR2 YYDKDF, per germline (reference sequence). This CDR3 is 15 amino acids long. Between the trimmed V and J ends, which lost 4 bases and 5 bases, there was a span of 17 bases. CDR3 sequence reads: CATSKGTGVWTEAFF. The CDR3 DNA reads TGTGCCACCAGCAAGGGGACCGGGGTTTGGACTGAAGCTTTCTTT.

This chain joins TRBV7-9 and TRBJ1-2; 9 bases fit TRBD1. The CDR3 runs 15 residues. In germline, CDR1 is SEHNR, CDR2 FQNEAQ (reference sequence). Trimming took 5 bases from V and 4 from J; bases not matched to a gene: 8. The CDR3 loop reads CASSDSGDRVYGYTF. DNA of the CDR3: TGTGCCAGCAGCGACTCGGGGGACAGGGTCTATGGCTACACCTTC.

This chain links TRBV7-8 with TRBJ2-2; D may be TRBD1 (5 bases). The germline V gene has CDR1 SGHVS and CDR2 FQNEAQ. This CDR3 is 15 amino acids long. V was shortened by 1 base and J by 6 bases, with 12 bases between the two germline ends. The CDR3 is CASSLEGAYAGELFF. CDR3 in DNA: TGTGCCAGCAGCTTAGAAGGGGCCTACGCCGGGGAGCTGTTTTTT.

This clone was counted once. The gene calls are TRBV7-9 and TRBJ2-3; D might be TRBD2 (5 bases). V lost 1 base and J 2 bases, leaving 10 bases between the germline ends. In germline, CDR1 is SEHNR, CDR2 FQNEAQ (reference sequence). The CDR3 loop spans 15 amino acids. The CDR3, as DNA: TGTGCCAGCAGCTTAGATGGACTTCACACAGATACGCAGTATTTT. Translating it yields CASSLDGLHTDTQYF. The full variable domain, its missing parts supplied by reference TRBV7-9 and TRBJ2-3, is DTGVSQNPRHKITKRGQNVTFRCDPISEHNRLYWYRQTLGQGPEFLTYFQNEAQLEKSRLLSDRFSAERPKGSFSTLEIQRTEQGDSAMYLCASSLDGLHTDTQYFGPGTRLTVL.

As regards this clone: This CDR3 is also generated by other DNA sequences in the sample. The chain joins TRBV19 to TRBJ2-5; 9 bases are shared with TRBD1. CDR1 is LNHDA, CDR2 SQIVND, per germline (reference sequence). V trimming: 6 bases; J trimming: 4 bases; junction bases outside the gene matches: 6. The CDR3 length is 14 residues. The CDR3 nucleotides read TGTGCCAGTAGCCAGGACAGGGGTAGAGAGACCCAGTACTTC. Residues: CASSQDRGRETQYF.

The chain has TRBV6-5 and TRBJ2-1; the D is unclear. Per the germline V gene, CDR1 is MNHEY and CDR2 is SVGAGI. The V and J ends lost 6 bases and 5 bases respectively, with 5 bases between them. The CDR3 length is 11 residues. CDR3 loop: CASRKDNEQFF. The CDR3 DNA follows: TGTGCCAGCAGGAAGGACAATGAGCAGTTCTTC.

This rearrangement joins TRBV5-1 to TRBJ1-2; D may be TRBD1 (6 bases). V lost 2 bases to trimming and J lost 4 bases, with 9 bases between them. The germline CDR1 and CDR2 sequences are SGHRS and YFSETQ. The CDR3 is 13 residues long. CDR3: CASSFGQSYGYTF. CDR3 sequence (DNA): TGCGCCAGCAGCTTCGGACAGAGCTATGGCTACACCTTC.

With respect to this clone: The identical CDR3 is also encoded by other nucleotide sequences in the sample. The rearrangement joins TRBV9 to TRBJ1-5; D is possibly TRBD1 (5 bases). V lost 0 bases and J lost 5, with 12 bases in between. The CDR3 consists of 15 residues. Germline-derived CDR1 and CDR2 are SGDLS and YYNGEE. CDR3 DNA sequence: TGTGCCAGCAGCGTAGGGCAGGGAATAGATCAGCCCCAGCATTTT. Residues: CASSVGQGIDQPQHF.

The rearrangement uses TRBV28 and TRBJ1-2; the D gene is possibly TRBD1 (5 bases). Trimming took 7 bases from V and 2 from J, leaving 11 bases between them. Germline V lookup: CDR1 MDHEN, CDR2 SYDVKM. There are 13 residues in the CDR3. This CDR3 is CASKVEGNYGYTF. The CDR3 DNA sequence: TGTGCCAGCAAAGTAGAGGGGAACTATGGCTACACCTTC.

This chain connects TRBV5-4 to TRBJ1-1; D unclear. The V and J ends lost 0 bases and 5 bases respectively, with 11 bases between them. Germline assignment: CDR1 SGHNT and CDR2 YYREEE (reference sequence). This CDR3 has 14 residues. CDR3: CASSLVPGGTEAFF. CDR3 nucleotides: TGTGCCAGCAGCTTGGTCCCAGGAGGGACTGAAGCTTTCTTT.

This clone was detected only a few times. The chain carries TRBV2 and TRBJ1-2, with D hard to call. Germline V lookup: CDR1 SNHLY, CDR2 FYNNEI. This CDR3 region has 13 residues. Trimming stripped 4 bases from V and 8 bases from J, with 14 bases between. For the CDR3, the DNA is TGTGCCAGCAGTGGGATGCGGGAGTCCGGCTACACCTTC. Protein: CASSGMRESGYTF.

CDR3: CASSKQGFQETQYF. In DNA form, the CDR3 reads TGTGCCAGCAGTAAACAGGGGTTCCAAGAGACCCAGTACTTC. The chain has TRBV28 and TRBJ2-5; 7 bases match TRBD1. This CDR3 region has 14 residues. The junction had 4 bases not matched to a gene; V was cut back by 5 bases and J by 1 base. Germline CDR1 MDHEN, CDR2 SYDVKM. Based on the CDR3 plus reference TRBV28 and TRBJ2-5, the full variable domain is DVKVTQSSRYLVKRTGEKVFLECVQDMDHENMFWYRQDPGLGLRLIYFSYDVKMKEKGDIPEGYSVSREKKERFSLILESASTNQTSMYLCASSKQGFQETQYFGPGTRLLVL.

The chain has TRBV7-9 and TRBJ2-5; unclear D gene. The CDR3 spans 16 residues. Germline assignment: CDR1 SEHNR and CDR2 FQNEAQ (reference sequence). V dropped 5 bases and J dropped 2 bases, with 18 bases sitting between them. This CDR3 is CASSPTYYSRQETQYF. CDR3 in DNA: TGTGCCAGCAGCCCGACTTACTATAGCCGACAAGAGACCCAGTACTTC.

J is TRBJ2-3 and V is TRBV7-2, with TRBD2 matching 8 bases. The CDR3 loop spans 16 amino acids. J lost 2 bases, V lost 1 base, and 5 bases had no gene match. Germline values: CDR1 SGHTA, CDR2 FQGNSA. CDR3 region: CASSLGAGGNTDTQYF. CDR3 in DNA: TGTGCCAGCAGCTTAGGGGCGGGAGGAAACACAGATACGCAGTATTTT. Looking up the rest from reference TRBV7-2 and TRBJ2-3 gives the full variable domain: GAGVSQSPSNKVTEKGKDVELRCDPISGHTALYWYRQSLGQGLEFLIYFQGNSAPDKSGLPSDRFSAERTGGSVSTLTIQRTQQEDSAVYLCASSLGAGGNTDTQYFGPGTRLTVL.

The chain couples TRBV4-1 to TRBJ1-5; D remains unclear. Germline lookup yields CDR1 MGHRA and CDR2 YSYEKL. The germline V and J ends were trimmed by 0 bases and 0 bases, with 12 bases remaining between them. CDR3 length equals 17 residues. The CDR3 sequence: CASSQDFKGYSNQPQHF. DNA for the CDR3: TGCGCCAGCAGCCAAGATTTCAAGGGATATAGCAATCAGCCCCAGCATTTT.

Of note for this clone: Within the sample, other DNA sequences also encode this same CDR3. This chain connects TRBV27 to TRBJ2-7, with D perhaps TRBD2 (6 bases). The V and J ends lost 6 bases and 2 bases respectively, with 11 bases between them. This CDR3 comprises 13 residues. The germline V gene has CDR1 MNHEY and CDR2 SMNVEV (reference sequence). Here the CDR3 reads CASSPGGPYEQYF. The CDR3 DNA sequence: TGTGCCAGCAGCCCCGGGGGACCCTACGAGCAGTACTTC.

This sequence joins TRBV7-2 and TRBJ2-1, with TRBD2 matching 11 bases. The CDR3 covers 15 residues. Germline CDR1 reads SGHTA; CDR2 reads FQGNSA. The V gene end was trimmed by 4 bases and the J gene end by 5 bases; junction bases not matched to a gene: 4. The CDR3 sequence: CASSSPGLADNEQFF. CDR3 sequence (DNA): TGTGCCAGCAGCTCTCCGGGACTAGCGGACAATGAGCAGTTCTTC.

The rearrangement joins TRBV2 to TRBJ2-2, with D hard to call. Germline lookup yields CDR1 SNHLY and CDR2 FYNNEI. The CDR3 is 14 amino acids. The V end was cut by 4 bases, the J end by 3 bases, with 9 bases between. CDR3 in amino acids: CASSVHSDTGELFF. As DNA, the CDR3 is TGTGCCAGCAGTGTGCACAGTGACACCGGGGAGCTGTTTTTT.

This clone was detected once. The J gene is TRBJ2-7, the V gene TRBV18; no clear D gene. CDR3 size: 13 residues. V was pared by 2 bases and J by 4 bases, with 9 bases between. The germline CDR1 and CDR2 sequences are KGHSH and LQKENI. The CDR3 here is CASSPTVLYEQYF. CDR3 sequence (DNA): TGTGCCAGCTCACCAACAGTGCTGTACGAGCAGTACTTC.